Listed below are T cell receptor beta chains from one sample, sequenced in a study of post-analysis software for immune sequencing data. TCRdb called the PCR reads again in MiXCR, with one record for every CDR3 protein. The profile shows more than 500,000 distinct CDR3 sequences, around 31% of them singletons. The sample consisted of blood. These receptors originate from a girl aged 2-17 years with multiple sclerosis. The CDR3 runs from the conserved cysteine through the conserved F or W. The D gene is left open where the match is weak. Expanded clones get a size class; other rows say once, few or many, or leave the size out.

. | TRBJ2-5 | TRBV28 | . | TGTGCCAGCAGTCCCCCACCCCGGAAGGAGACCCAGTACTTC | CASSPPPRKETQYF
TRBD2 | TRBJ2-1 | TRBV20-1 | . | TGCAGTGCTAGAAAGACTAGCGGGGAGTTCAATGAGCAGTTCTTC | CSARKTSGEFNEQFF
TRBD1 | TRBJ1-6 | TRBV6-1 | . | TGTGCCAGCAGTGAAGAGGGACAGGGGTATTCACCCCTCCACTTT | CASSEEGQGYSPLHF
. | TRBJ2-5 | TRBV12-3/TRBV12-4 | few | TGTGCCAGCAGTTTGCGCTACAGGGAAACCCAGTACTTC | CASSLRYRETQYF
TRBD1 | TRBJ1-2 | TRBV5-1 | few | TGCGCCAGCAGCTTCGACAGGGGGCTTAACTATGGCTACACCTTC | CASSFDRGLNYGYTF
TRBD2 | TRBJ2-7 | TRBV7-9 | few | TGTGCCAGCAGCCCCGTAAAGGGAGCGGGGGCCTACGAGCAGTACTTC | CASSPVKGAGAYEQYF
. | TRBJ1-2 | TRBV6-6 | few | TGTGCCAGCAGTTACTCGGGTGACGATCGGGGGGATGGCTACACCTTC | CASSYSGDDRGDGYTF
. | TRBJ2-7 | TRBV5-1 | many | TGCGCCAGCAGTCCCGTGTTGGGGGAAGGCGAGCAGTACTTC | CASSPVLGEGEQYF
TRBD1 | TRBJ2-4 | TRBV29-1 | . | TGCAGCGTTGCGGACAGGGGGAACAAAAACATTCAGTACTTC | CSVADRGNKNIQYF
TRBD2 | TRBJ2-7 | TRBV5-1 | . | TGCGCCAGCAGCTTTCGGAGCGTGGCGGGGGGGCCCCACGAGCAGTACTTC | CASSFRSVAGGPHEQYF
. | TRBJ2-5 | TRBV3-1 | . | TGTGCCAGCGCCAGGGAGACCCAGTACTTC | CASARETQYF
TRBD2 | TRBJ2-1 | TRBV10-3 | few | TGTGCCACCCGCTCGGGGGGGAATTACAATGAGCAGTTCTTC | CATRSGGNYNEQFF